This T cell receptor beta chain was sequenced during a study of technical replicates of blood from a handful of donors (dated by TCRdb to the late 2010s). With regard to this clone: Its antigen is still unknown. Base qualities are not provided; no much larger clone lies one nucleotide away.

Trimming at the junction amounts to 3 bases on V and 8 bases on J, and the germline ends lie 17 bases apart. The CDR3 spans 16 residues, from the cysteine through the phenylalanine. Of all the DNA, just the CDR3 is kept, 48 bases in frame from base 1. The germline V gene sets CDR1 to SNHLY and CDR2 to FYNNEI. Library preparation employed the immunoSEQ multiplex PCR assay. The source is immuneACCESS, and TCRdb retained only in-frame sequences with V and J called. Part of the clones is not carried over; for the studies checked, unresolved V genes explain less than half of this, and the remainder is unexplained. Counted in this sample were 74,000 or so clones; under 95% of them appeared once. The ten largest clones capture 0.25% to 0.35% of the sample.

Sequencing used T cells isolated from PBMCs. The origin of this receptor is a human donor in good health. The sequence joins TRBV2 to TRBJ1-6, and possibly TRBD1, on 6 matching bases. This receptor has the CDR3 CASSEGAILYYSPLHF. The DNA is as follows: TGTGCCAGCAGTGAGGGGGCAATTTTGTACTATTCACCCCTCCACTTT.